A selection of T cell receptor beta chains follows, all from one sample in a study of CD8 T cells in Susac syndrome. TCRdb re-analysed the immunoSEQ multiplex PCR reads in MiXCR, keeping a single row per CDR3 protein. The data hold some 240,000 distinct CDR3 sequences, with approximately 95% observed a single time. The material sequenced was CD4+ T cells from PBMCs. The receptor set was obtained from a human donor with Susac syndrome. CDR3s include the opening cysteine and the closing phenylalanine or tryptophan. A D gene is named only where the DNA matches it firmly. Where a row states a size, it is once, few, many or the class of an expanded clone; other rows omit it.

v_call	j_call	clone_size	d_call	cdr3_aa	cdr3_nt
TRBV30	TRBJ2-3	NA	NA	CAWNLVGTDTQYF	TGTGCCTGGAACCTAGTGGGCACAGATACGCAGTATTTT
TRBV20-1	TRBJ1-4	NA	NA	CSVFPFGKLFF	TGCAGTGTCTTCCCTTTCGGAAAACTGTTTTTT
TRBV24-1	TRBJ2-1	NA	TRBD1	CATSDRTGYDEQFF	TGTGCCACCAGTGACCGGACAGGGTACGATGAGCAGTTCTTC
TRBV30	TRBJ1-1	NA	NA	CAWSLQNTEAFF	TGTGCCTGGAGTTTACAGAACACTGAAGCTTTCTTT
TRBV29-1	TRBJ1-2	NA	NA	CSVLATGRVSYTF	TGCAGCGTGTTGGCGACGGGCAGGGTGAGCTACACCTTC
TRBV20-1	TRBJ2-5	NA	TRBD2	CSASRTLAGVAETQYF	TGCAGTGCTTCCCGGACGCTAGCGGGAGTTGCAGAGACCCAGTACTTC
TRBV30	TRBJ2-1	NA	NA	CAWSVPHYNEQFF	TGTGCCTGGAGTGTACCCCACTACAATGAGCAGTTCTTC
TRBV2	TRBJ1-5	NA	NA	CASSKEGNQPQHF	TGTGCCTCCAGTAAAGAGGGCAATCAGCCCCAGCATTTT
TRBV30	TRBJ2-1	NA	NA	CAWKRQFSYNEQFF	TGTGCCTGGAAAAGGCAGTTCTCCTACAATGAGCAGTTCTTC
TRBV28	TRBJ1-2	NA	NA	CASSFGGRGFDYGYTF	TGTGCCAGCAGTTTCGGCGGAAGGGGGTTTGACTATGGCTACACCTTC
TRBV5-1	TRBJ2-4	NA	NA	CASSLGHGMNIQYF	TGCGCCAGCAGCTTGGGACACGGGATGAACATTCAGTACTTC
TRBV28	TRBJ2-7	once	TRBD2	CASSLGATSRGEQYF	TGTGCCAGCAGTTTAGGGGCGACTAGCCGGGGCGAGCAGTACTTC
TRBV1	TRBJ1-2	NA	NA	CTSHRQGF	TGCACCAGCCATAGACAGGGCTTC
TRBV6-5	TRBJ1-2	NA	NA	CASSYTGGDYGYTF	TGTGCCAGCAGTTACACTGGGGGGGACTATGGCTACACCTTC
TRBV7-3	TRBJ1-1	NA	NA	CASSSQRDTEAFF	TGTGCCAGCAGCTCCCAGCGGGACACTGAAGCTTTCTTT
TRBV3-1	TRBJ1-1	once	NA	CASSQISQIGAFF	TGTGCCAGCAGCCAGATTTCGCAAATTGGAGCTTTCTTT
TRBV7-9	TRBJ1-2	NA	NA	CASSFGQWSDGYTF	TGTGCCAGCAGCTTCGGACAGTGGAGTGATGGCTACACCTTC
TRBV10-1	TRBJ2-5	NA	TRBD1	CASTQRTGQETQYF	TGCGCCAGCACCCAGAGGACAGGGCAAGAGACCCAGTACTTC
TRBV20-1	TRBJ2-1	NA	NA	CSALLHNEQFF	TGCAGTGCTCTGCTACACAATGAGCAGTTCTTC
TRBV5-4	TRBJ1-5	NA	NA	CASSLSGDGSNQPQHF	TGTGCCAGCAGCTTGTCAGGGGATGGAAGCAATCAGCCCCAGCATTTT
TRBV19	TRBJ1-1	NA	NA	CASSMDPASQLAFF	TGTGCCAGTAGTATGGACCCGGCCTCCCAATTAGCTTTCTTT
TRBV7-9	TRBJ1-1	NA	NA	CASSLLRANTEAFF	TGTGCCAGCAGCTTATTAAGGGCGAACACTGAAGCTTTCTTT
TRBV28	TRBJ1-1	NA	NA	CASSFQQSEAFF	TGTGCCAGCAGTTTCCAACAGTCTGAAGCTTTCTTT
TRBV10-2	TRBJ2-6	NA	NA	CASGQFLSGANVLTF	TGCGCCAGCGGGCAGTTTCTATCTGGGGCCAACGTCCTGACTTTC
TRBV28	TRBJ2-3	NA	TRBD2	CASKFSSGGLAGGTDTQYF	TGTGCCAGCAAATTCTCATCCGGTGGACTAGCGGGTGGCACAGATACGCAGTATTTT
TRBV5-1	TRBJ1-5	NA	NA	CASSLLPGGNQPQHF	TGCGCCAGCAGCTTGCTCCCCGGTGGCAATCAGCCCCAGCATTTT
TRBV5-1	TRBJ1-1	NA	NA	CASSLEVNTEAFF	TGCGCCAGCAGCTTGGAGGTGAACACTGAAGCTTTCTTT
TRBV24-1	TRBJ2-1	NA	NA	CATSDSSEQFF	TGTGCCACCAGTGATTCGAGTGAGCAGTTCTTC
TRBV20-1	TRBJ2-1	NA	TRBD1	CSATHPDRDKFF	TGCAGTGCTACACACCCGGACAGGGACAAGTTCTTC
TRBV18	TRBJ2-7	NA	TRBD1	CASSPTGYDEQYF	TGTGCCAGCTCACCGACAGGGTACGACGAGCAGTACTTC
TRBV20-1	TRBJ1-5	NA	NA	CSAQRPGQFQPQHF	TGCAGTGCTCAAAGACCGGGCCAGTTTCAGCCCCAGCATTTT
TRBV30	TRBJ2-5	once	NA	CAWSEARLQETQYF	TGTGCCTGGAGTGAGGCTCGCTTACAAGAGACCCAGTACTTC
TRBV5-6	TRBJ1-2	NA	NA	CASSLGDDYGYTF	TGTGCCAGCAGCTTGGGGGATGACTATGGCTACACCTTC
TRBV10-1	TRBJ2-1	NA	TRBD2	CASSVAGTVNEQFF	TGCGCCAGCAGTGTAGCGGGGACCGTCAATGAGCAGTTCTTC
TRBV15	TRBJ2-7	NA	NA	CATSNSRRITRYEQYF	TGTGCCACCAGCAATAGTCGGCGGATAACGAGGTACGAGCAGTACTTC
TRBV19	TRBJ2-7	NA	NA	CASTGRYGGEQYF	TGTGCCAGTACGGGAAGGTACGGGGGCGAGCAGTACTTC
TRBV7-2	TRBJ2-7	NA	NA	CASSARRAGSVEQYF	TGTGCCAGCAGCGCCCGGAGGGCCGGGTCTGTCGAGCAGTACTTC
TRBV27	TRBJ2-7	NA	TRBD2	CASSPRLAGVDEQYF	TGTGCCAGCAGTCCTCGACTAGCGGGAGTGGACGAGCAGTACTTC
TRBV7-6	TRBJ1-2	NA	TRBD1	CASSLGRGQIYGYTF	TGTGCCAGCAGCTTAGGGAGGGGACAGATCTATGGCTACACCTTC
TRBV24-1	TRBJ2-1	NA	NA	CATSLGAPYNEQFF	TGTGCCACCAGTCTAGGAGCCCCCTACAATGAGCAGTTCTTC
TRBV30	TRBJ1-2	NA	NA	CAWSVRHRGYTF	TGTGCCTGGAGTGTACGGCATCGGGGTTACACCTTC
TRBV3-1	TRBJ2-6	NA	NA	CASSESGSGANVLTF	TGTGCCAGCAGCGAGTCCGGGTCTGGGGCCAACGTCCTGACTTTC
TRBV5-4	TRBJ1-1	NA	NA	CATTWGQNTEAFF	TGTGCCACCACTTGGGGGCAAAACACTGAAGCTTTCTTT
TRBV30	TRBJ2-3	NA	TRBD2	CAWSIKTSGKHTQYF	TGTGCCTGGAGTATCAAGACTAGCGGAAAACATACGCAGTATTTT
TRBV29-1	TRBJ2-3	NA	NA	CSASAGTTDTQYF	TGCAGCGCATCGGCCGGGACCACAGATACGCAGTATTTT
TRBV10-2	TRBJ1-1	NA	NA	CASSEPRVRGTEAFF	TGCGCCAGCAGTGAGCCCAGGGTTCGAGGGACTGAAGCTTTCTTT
TRBV30	TRBJ2-1	once	NA	CAFAGGDYNEQFF	TGTGCCTTTGCCGGGGGCGACTACAATGAGCAGTTCTTC
TRBV24-1	TRBJ2-2	NA	NA	CATSAIGLTSNTGELFF	TGTGCCACCAGTGCAATAGGGCTTACTTCGAACACCGGGGAGCTGTTTTTT
TRBV9	TRBJ2-3	NA	TRBD1	CASSPRQGSTDTQYF	TGTGCCAGCAGCCCCCGACAGGGTAGCACAGATACGCAGTATTTT
TRBV30	TRBJ1-5	NA	NA	CAWSVSRENQPQHF	TGTGCCTGGAGTGTATCCAGGGAGAATCAGCCCCAGCATTTT
TRBV20-1	TRBJ1-1	NA	TRBD1	CSAGFSGGTEAFF	TGCAGTGCTGGCTTCTCAGGGGGCACTGAAGCTTTCTTT
TRBV20-1	TRBJ2-3	NA	NA	CSARAAATDTQYF	TGCAGTGCTAGAGCGGCCGCCACAGATACGCAGTATTTT
TRBV15	TRBJ1-2	NA	NA	CATSRDQQGLFGYTF	TGTGCCACCAGCAGAGATCAACAGGGATTATTTGGCTACACCTTC
TRBV7-9	TRBJ2-3	NA	TRBD2	CASSSQAGATDTQYF	TGTGCCAGCAGCTCCCAAGCGGGAGCTACAGATACGCAGTATTTT